This T cell receptor (beta chain) was identified in a study of blood T cell repertoires in COVID-19. Study-wide context: Acute and convalescent COVID-19 samples came from the United States, Italy and Spain. PBMCs, B-cell-depleted T cells, or T cells were the source of the cDNA or gDNA that made up the material.

Per the study methods: Cell counts per sample came from amplifying reference gene primers. Some clones are missing from TCRdb's copy, which holds only in-frame ones; the method was immunoSEQ multiplex PCR. V, J and clone size reflect that table, while D and trimming were determined from the DNA. Counted here are 50,000 to 80,000 clones, roughly nine tenths occurring once; the ten biggest clones make up less than 1.5%. The CDR3 loop spans 15 amino acids. Sequenced sample: peripheral blood. The rearrangement links TRBV12-1 to TRBJ2-2; TRBD2 was called by the table and not checked on the DNA. TRBV12-1 is assigned pseudogene status. The sequence came from a man aged 60-69 years with acute or convalescent COVID-19. The CDR3 DNA reads TGTGCCAGCAGCCCATGGTGGAGGAACACCGGGGAGCTGTTTTTT. Amino acids: CASSPWWRNTGELFF.